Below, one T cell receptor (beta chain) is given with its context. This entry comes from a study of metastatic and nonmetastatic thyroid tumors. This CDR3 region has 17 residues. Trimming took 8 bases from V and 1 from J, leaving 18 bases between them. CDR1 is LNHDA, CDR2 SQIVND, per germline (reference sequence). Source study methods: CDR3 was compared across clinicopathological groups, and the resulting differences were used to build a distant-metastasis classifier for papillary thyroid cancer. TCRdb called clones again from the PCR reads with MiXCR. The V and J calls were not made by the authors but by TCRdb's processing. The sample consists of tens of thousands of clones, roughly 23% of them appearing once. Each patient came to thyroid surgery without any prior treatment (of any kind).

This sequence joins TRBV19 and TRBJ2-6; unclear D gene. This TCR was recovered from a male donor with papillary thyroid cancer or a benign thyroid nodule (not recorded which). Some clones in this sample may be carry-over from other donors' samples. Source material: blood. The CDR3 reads CASRPARGGSGANVLTF. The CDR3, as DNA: TGTGCCAGTCGGCCCGCTCGAGGTGGGTCTGGGGCCAACGTCCTGACTTTC.